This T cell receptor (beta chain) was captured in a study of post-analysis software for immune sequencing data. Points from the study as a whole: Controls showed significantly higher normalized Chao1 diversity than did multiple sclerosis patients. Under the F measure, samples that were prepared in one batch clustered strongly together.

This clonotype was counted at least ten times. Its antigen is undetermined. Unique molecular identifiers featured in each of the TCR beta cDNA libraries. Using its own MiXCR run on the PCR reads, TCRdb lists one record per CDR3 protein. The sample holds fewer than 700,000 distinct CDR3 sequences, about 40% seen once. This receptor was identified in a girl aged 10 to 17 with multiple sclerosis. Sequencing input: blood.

The CDR3 is CASRQGVRNEQFF. DNA for the CDR3: TGTGCCAGCAGACAGGGGGTTAGGAATGAGCAGTTCTTC. The chain has TRBV28 and TRBJ2-1, with TRBD1 matching over 8 bases. There are 13 residues in the CDR3. In germline, CDR1 is MDHEN, CDR2 SYDVKM. J gave up 7 bases and V 6 bases, and 5 bases lay outside the gene matches.